This TCR beta chain emerged from a study of blood T cells in healthy people across ages. Next came a second PCR, run for roughly 6 to 11 cycles, which used a sample-barcoded 5' primer along with a J-beta primer mix. TCRdb re-derived calls from the 5' RACE reads in MiXCR, one entry per CDR3 protein. This table has approximately 1,000,000 distinct CDR3 sequences, 40% to 55% appearing once. V was pared by 5 bases and J by 8 bases, with 6 bases of the junction left unmatched. Germline V gene data show CDR1 as SGHVS and CDR2 as FQNEAQ. The CDR3 loop spans 15 amino acids. This receptor was taken from an older woman in good health. What was sequenced was blood. The chain has TRBV7-8 and TRBJ1-6; 10 bases match TRBD1. The CDR3 DNA reads TGTGCCAGCAGCCTCTCGGGGACAGGGGATTCACCCCTCCACTTT. Translating it yields CASSLSGTGDSPLHF. Full variable domain (remainder filled in from reference TRBV7-8 and TRBJ1-6): GAGVSQSPRYKVAKRGQDVALRCDPISGHVSLFWYQQALGQGPEFLTYFQNEAQLDKSGLPSDRFFAERPEGSVSTLKIQRTQQEDSAVYLCASSLSGTGDSPLHFGNGTRLTVT.